This T cell receptor (beta chain) emerged from a study of blood T cell repertoires in COVID-19. Study details: Sources were T cells, B-cell-depleted T cells, or PBMCs; the material itself was cDNA or gDNA.

Original analysis: The assay estimated nucleated cells by amplifying reference gene primers. TCRdb's table, derived via immunoSEQ multiplex PCR, lists solely in-frame clones and lacks some. From that table come the V and J calls and clone size; the DNA was used to work out D and trimming. The sample has some 200,000 clones; about 86% are singletons. The clonotype comes from a woman aged 55 to 70 with acute or convalescent COVID-19. Sequenced material: peripheral blood.

The CDR3 spells CAWSLGSETGDYTF. CDR3 DNA: TGTGCCTGGAGTTTGGGGTCGGAGACGGGGGACTACACCTTC. This chain joins TRBV30 and TRBJ1-2, with D possibly being TRBD1 (5 bases). V was shortened by 2 bases and J by 10 bases, with 20 bases between the two germline ends. This CDR3 is built from 14 residues. Germline CDR1 GTSNPN, CDR2 SVGIG (reference sequence).